The TCR beta chain described here comes from a study of cytomegalovirus exposure and HLA in healthy donors. Amplification used 60 Vbeta primers and 13 Jbeta primers. Using immunoSEQ multiplex PCR, the repertoire was profiled, and TCRdb retains in-frame clones only, with some absent. The table lists 85,000 to 130,000 clones, 70% to 85% of them singletons. The V and J ends lost 6 bases and 6 bases respectively, with 12 bases between them. Germline CDR1 SNHLY, CDR2 FYNNEI. The CDR3 is 14 amino acids. The V gene is TRBV2, the J gene TRBJ1-6; the D gene is possibly TRBD1 (6 bases). The specimen sequenced was PBMCs. This TCR was recovered from a woman younger than 30 in good health and CMV-seropositive. The CDR3 reads CASRVQGPNSPLHF. In DNA form, the CDR3 reads TGTGCCAGCAGAGTACAGGGTCCTAATTCACCCCTCCACTTT.